Listed below are T cell receptor beta chains from one sample, sequenced in a study of T-cell memory formation after mild COVID-19. TCRdb called the 5' RACE reads again in MiXCR, with one record for every CDR3 protein. The sample includes 90,000 to 120,000 distinct CDR3 sequences, 8.5% to 14% of them seen just once. The sequenced sample was PBMCs or a T cell subset sorted from them (not recorded which). The source is a man younger than 35 who had mild COVID-19 (a few samples of this study predate the infection). Cell type and time point are not known. The CDR3 runs from the conserved cysteine through the conserved F or W. The order of the fields is D gene, J gene, V gene, CDR3 length, clone size, CDR3 DNA, CDR3 protein. The D gene is left open where the match is weak. Clone size is stated in some rows and not others, as once, few, many or a class when expanded.

.,TRBJ2-1,TRBV29-1,16,.,TGCAGCGCCCTCGGCAGGGAAGGAGGGCAATTGGGTGAGCAGTTCTTC,CSALGREGGQLGEQFF
.,TRBJ2-3,TRBV21-1,17,.,TGTGCCAGCAGCCCAACCCAGGCTAGCGGGGGTGGAGATACGCAGTATTTT,CASSPTQASGGGDTQYF
TRBD1,TRBJ2-1,TRBV12-3/TRBV12-4,14,few,TGTGCCAGCAGTTTAGTGGGGACAGGGCATGAGCAGTTCTTC,CASSLVGTGHEQFF
.,TRBJ2-7,TRBV29-1,13,many,TGCAGCGTTGTGCTAGCGTCGACCTACGAGCAGTACTTC,CSVVLASTYEQYF
TRBD2,TRBJ2-3,TRBV4-3,15,few,TGCGCCAGCAGCCAAGCTAGCGGGGGGCCGGATACGCAGTATTTT,CASSQASGGPDTQYF
TRBD1,TRBJ1-2,TRBV7-9,16,few,TGTGCCAGCAGTCCAGAGGGGGCCTCAGCTAACTATGGCTACACCTTC,CASSPEGASANYGYTF
.,TRBJ1-6,TRBV7-2,15,few,TGTGCCAGCAGCTCAGCAAGGACGGCTAATTCACCCCTCCACTTT,CASSSARTANSPLHF
.,TRBJ2-3,TRBV11-2,14,.,TGTGCCAGCAGCTTAGAAGTCTACACAGATACGCAGTATTTT,CASSLEVYTDTQYF
TRBD1,TRBJ1-1,TRBV6-2/TRBV6-3,13,few,TGTGCCAGCAGACAGGGGCTGAACACTGAAGCTTTCTTT,CASRQGLNTEAFF
.,TRBJ1-1,TRBV5-1,16,.,TGCGCCAGCAGCTTGGGGGCCCGACGGGTGAACACTGAAGCTTTCTTT,CASSLGARRVNTEAFF
.,TRBJ2-2,TRBV7-9,15,few,TGTGCCAGCAGCTTAGAGGGTTCAGGAACCGGGGAGCTGTTTTTT,CASSLEGSGTGELFF
.,TRBJ2-5,TRBV4-1,14,.,TGCGCCAGCAGCCAAGTCACGGGGTCGGAGACCCAGTACTTC,CASSQVTGSETQYF
.,TRBJ1-4,TRBV7-9,14,few,TGTGCCAGCAGGAGCAGAGACGGAGTTGAAAAACTGTTTTTT,CASRSRDGVEKLFF
.,TRBJ2-5,TRBV7-6,16,.,TGTGCCAGCAGTCGATGGGCCCCATCTACTCAAGAGACCCAGTACTTC,CASSRWAPSTQETQYF
.,TRBJ2-7,TRBV6-2/TRBV6-3,13,.,TGTGCCAGCAGCGGAGGACTACGTTACGAGCAGTACTTC,CASSGGLRYEQYF
.,TRBJ1-1,TRBV15,15,.,TGTGCCACCAGCAGAGTAGGCTATTTGAACACTGAAGCTTTCTTT,CATSRVGYLNTEAFF
.,TRBJ2-3,TRBV7-9,15,few,TGTGCCAGCAGCTTAGTTGGCGATGGCACAGATACGCAGTATTTT,CASSLVGDGTDTQYF
.,TRBJ1-1,TRBV29-1,11,few,TGCAGCGTTGGGGGGGACACTGAAGCTTTCTTT,CSVGGDTEAFF
TRBD2,TRBJ2-2,TRBV7-9,16,few,TGTGCCAGCAGCTTAGGAATACTAGCGAGCACCGGGGAGCTGTTTTTT,CASSLGILASTGELFF
TRBD1,TRBJ1-1,TRBV6-6,15,few,TGTGCCAGCAGCCAATCCCAAACAGGGGGAACTGAAGCTTTCTTT,CASSQSQTGGTEAFF
TRBD1,TRBJ2-2,TRBV20-1,13,few,TGCAGTGCTGGGGACAGGAACACCGGGGAGCTGTTTTTT,CSAGDRNTGELFF
TRBD1,TRBJ2-2,TRBV7-2,15,few,TGTGCCAGCAGCTTTGGTTCAGGGGGTATCGGGGAGCTGTTTTTT,CASSFGSGGIGELFF
TRBD1,TRBJ1-2,TRBV27,14,few,TGTGCCAGCACCTTGACAGGGGAAGGCTATGGCTACACCTTC,CASTLTGEGYGYTF
.,TRBJ1-1,TRBV7-9,11,many,TGTGCCAGCAGCTTAGTCACTGAAGCTTTCTTT,CASSLVTEAFF
.,TRBJ2-2,TRBV6-5,13,many,TGTGCCAGCAGTCGAACGAACACCGGGGAGCTGTTTTTT,CASSRTNTGELFF
.,TRBJ2-5,TRBV6-6,14,.,TGTGCCAACAGTTATGGGGGGCAGCAAGAGACCCAGTACTTC,CANSYGGQQETQYF
.,TRBJ1-1,TRBV7-2,14,.,TGTGCCAGCAGCGGGCTCGAAGGGAGAACTGAAGCTTTCTTT,CASSGLEGRTEAFF
.,TRBJ1-1,TRBV7-2,14,.,TGTGCCAGCAGCTTACGGACAGAGAACACTGAAGCTTTCTTT,CASSLRTENTEAFF
.,TRBJ2-7,TRBV20-1,15,few,TGCAGTGCTAGAGATCCTGGACAACCATCAGTCGGGCAGTACTTC,CSARDPGQPSVGQYF
TRBD2,TRBJ2-1,TRBV4-3,16,.,TGCGCCAGCAGTAAGGGAGCGGGGACCTCCTACAATGAGCAGTTCTTC,CASSKGAGTSYNEQFF
TRBD2,TRBJ2-5,TRBV9,16,few,TGTGCCAGCAGCGCCGGGACTAGCGGGGTTCAAGAGACCCAGTACTTC,CASSAGTSGVQETQYF
.,TRBJ2-2,TRBV9,13,few,TGTGCCAGCAGCGTAGCGGGGTCCGGGGAGCTGTTTTTT,CASSVAGSGELFF
TRBD1,TRBJ2-5,TRBV11-2,14,many,TGTGCCAGCAGCCCCGGGACAGGTCAAGAGACCCAGTACTTC,CASSPGTGQETQYF
.,TRBJ2-1,TRBV7-6,12,few,TGTGCCAGCGGTGGGAGTTGGGATGAGCAGTTCTTC,CASGGSWDEQFF
TRBD1,TRBJ1-2,TRBV20-1,12,.,TGCAGTGCTTGGGACAGCAACTATGGCTACACCTTC,CSAWDSNYGYTF
.,TRBJ1-1,TRBV12-3/TRBV12-4,14,.,TGTGCCAGCAGTTTAACCCCTGATTACACTGAAGCTTTCTTT,CASSLTPDYTEAFF
TRBD1,TRBJ1-1,TRBV5-1,14,.,TGCGCCAGCAGCTCGACAGGGTGGGACACTGAAGCTTTCTTT,CASSSTGWDTEAFF
.,TRBJ2-1,TRBV3-1,13,.,TGTGCCAGCAGCCAAGGGGAGCCAAATGAGCAGTTCTTC,CASSQGEPNEQFF
TRBD2,TRBJ2-1,TRBV7-9,17,many,TGTGCCAGCAGCTCCCCGATGGGTAGCGGGGAGGACAATGAGCAGTTCTTC,CASSSPMGSGEDNEQFF
.,TRBJ2-3,TRBV14,17,.,TGTGCCAGCAGCCAACCCCCCTCTCCCCATTGGCCAGATACGCAGTATTTT,CASSQPPSPHWPDTQYF
.,TRBJ2-5,TRBV7-9,16,many,TGTGCCAGCAGCTTAGAGCCGGGACCGAGGGAAGAGACCCAGTACTTC,CASSLEPGPREETQYF
.,TRBJ2-2,TRBV7-2,16,many,TGTGCCAGCAGCTTAGCATTTCCGGGGGCTGGCGGGGAGCTGTTTTTT,CASSLAFPGAGGELFF
.,TRBJ1-1,TRBV9,14,.,TGTGCCAGCAGCGTACAGGGTGTTGGCACTGAAGCTTTCTTT,CASSVQGVGTEAFF
TRBD1,TRBJ1-1,TRBV6-5,15,.,TGTGCCAGCAGTTACTCCCGCAGGGGGTGGACTGAAGCTTTCTTT,CASSYSRRGWTEAFF
.,TRBJ1-5,TRBV4-1,15,many,TGCGCCAGCAGCCCCCGACACGTTAGCAATCAGCCCCAGCATTTT,CASSPRHVSNQPQHF
TRBD1,TRBJ2-1,TRBV20-1,17,few,TGCAGTGCTAGTGGCGGGACAGGGGGTTGGTTTGACAATGAGCAGTTCTTC,CSASGGTGGWFDNEQFF
TRBD1,TRBJ2-5,TRBV7-3,15,.,TGTGCCAGCAGCTTGGCACAGGGGGTAGAAGAGACCCAGTACTTC,CASSLAQGVEETQYF
TRBD1,TRBJ1-1,TRBV19,14,few,TGTGCCAGTAGTACCACAGGGGATATAAGTTCGGCTTTCTTT,CASSTTGDISSAFF
TRBD2,TRBJ2-7,TRBV27,15,few,TGTGCCAGCACCCCGGTGGGCCTAGGGACTACCGAGCAGTACTTC,CASTPVGLGTTEQYF